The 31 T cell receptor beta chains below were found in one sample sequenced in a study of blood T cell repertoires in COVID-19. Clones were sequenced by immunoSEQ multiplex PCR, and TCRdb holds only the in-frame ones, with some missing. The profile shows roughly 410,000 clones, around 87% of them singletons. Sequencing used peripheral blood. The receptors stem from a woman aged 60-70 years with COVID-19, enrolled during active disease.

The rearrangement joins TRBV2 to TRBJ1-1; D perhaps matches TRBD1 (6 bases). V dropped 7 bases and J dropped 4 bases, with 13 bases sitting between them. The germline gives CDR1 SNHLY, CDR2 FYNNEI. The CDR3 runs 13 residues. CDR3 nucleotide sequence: TGTGCCAGCATTTTCCTCAGGGGCACTGAAGCTTTCTTT. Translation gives CASIFLRGTEAFF.

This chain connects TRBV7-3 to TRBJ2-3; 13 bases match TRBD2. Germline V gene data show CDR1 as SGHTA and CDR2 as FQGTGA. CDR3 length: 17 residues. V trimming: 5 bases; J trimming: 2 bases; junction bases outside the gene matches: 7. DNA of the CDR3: TGTGCCAGCAGCCCAGGGACTAGCGGGGCGAACACAGATACGCAGTATTTT. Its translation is CASSPGTSGANTDTQYF.

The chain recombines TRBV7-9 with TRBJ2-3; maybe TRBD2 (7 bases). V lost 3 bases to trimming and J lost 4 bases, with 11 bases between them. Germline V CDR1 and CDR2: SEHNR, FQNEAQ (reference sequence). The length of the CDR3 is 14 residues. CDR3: CASSFAGAADTQYF. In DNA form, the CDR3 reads TGTGCCAGCAGCTTTGCGGGGGCAGCAGATACGCAGTATTTT.

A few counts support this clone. CDR3 sequence reads: CASSSEGWPGIEGQGNTEAFF. DNA of the CDR3: TGTGCCAGCAGTTCAGAGGGTTGGCCGGGCATTGAAGGACAGGGGAACACTGAAGCTTTCTTT. The chain combines TRBV28 with TRBJ1-1, with TRBD1 identical over 8 bases. The CDR3 is 21 residues long. J gave up 1 base and V 4 bases, and 23 bases lay outside the gene matches. Germline CDR1 and CDR2: MDHEN and SYDVKM.

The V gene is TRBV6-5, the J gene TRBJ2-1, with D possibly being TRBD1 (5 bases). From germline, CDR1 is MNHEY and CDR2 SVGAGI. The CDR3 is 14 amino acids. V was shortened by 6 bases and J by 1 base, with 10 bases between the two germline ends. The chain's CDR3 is CASRAGFSYNEQFF. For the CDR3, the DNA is TGTGCCAGCAGGGCAGGGTTTTCCTACAATGAGCAGTTCTTC.

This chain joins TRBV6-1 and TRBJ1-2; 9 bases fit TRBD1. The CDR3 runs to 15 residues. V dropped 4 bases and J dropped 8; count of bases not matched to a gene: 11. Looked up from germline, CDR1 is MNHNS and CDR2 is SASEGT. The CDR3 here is CASSGAGTGIIGYTF. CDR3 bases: TGTGCCAGCAGTGGAGCGGGGACAGGGATAATAGGCTACACCTTC.

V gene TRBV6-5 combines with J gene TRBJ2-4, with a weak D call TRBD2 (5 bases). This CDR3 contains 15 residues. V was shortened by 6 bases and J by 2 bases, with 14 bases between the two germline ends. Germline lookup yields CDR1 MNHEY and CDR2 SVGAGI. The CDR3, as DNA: TGTGCCAGCAGACCCGAGAGGGCATCCAAAAACATTCAGTACTTC. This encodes CASRPERASKNIQYF.

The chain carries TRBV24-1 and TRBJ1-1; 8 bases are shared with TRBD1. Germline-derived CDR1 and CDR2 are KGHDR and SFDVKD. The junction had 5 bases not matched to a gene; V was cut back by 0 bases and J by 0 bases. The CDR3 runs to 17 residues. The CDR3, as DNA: TGTGCCACCAGTGATTTGACAGGGGGTGTGTTGAACACTGAAGCTTTCTTT. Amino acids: CATSDLTGGVLNTEAFF.

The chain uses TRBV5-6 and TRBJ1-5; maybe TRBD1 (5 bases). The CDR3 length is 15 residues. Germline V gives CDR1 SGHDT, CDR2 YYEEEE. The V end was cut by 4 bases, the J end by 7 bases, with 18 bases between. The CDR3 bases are TGTGCCAGCAGCCCCCGTTTAAGGGGTGGCCAGCCCCAGCATTTT. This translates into CASSPRLRGGQPQHF. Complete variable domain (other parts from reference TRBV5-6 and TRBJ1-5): DAGVTQSPTHLIKTRGQQVTLRCSPKSGHDTVSWYQQALGQGPQFIFQYYEEEERQRGNFPDRFSGHQFPNYSSELNVNALLLGDSALYLCASSPRLRGGQPQHFGDGTRLSIL.

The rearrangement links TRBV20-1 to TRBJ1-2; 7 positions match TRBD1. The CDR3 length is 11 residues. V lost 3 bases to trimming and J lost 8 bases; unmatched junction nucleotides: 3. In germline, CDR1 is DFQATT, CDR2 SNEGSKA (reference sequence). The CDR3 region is CSASRGGGYTF. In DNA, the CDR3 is TGCAGTGCTAGTCGAGGGGGCGGCTACACCTTC.

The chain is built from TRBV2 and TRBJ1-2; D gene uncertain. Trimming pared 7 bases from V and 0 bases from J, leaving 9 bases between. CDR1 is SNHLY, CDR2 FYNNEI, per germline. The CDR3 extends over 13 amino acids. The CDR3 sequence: CASTSTTNYGYTF. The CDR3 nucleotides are TGTGCCAGCACTTCCACTACTAACTATGGCTACACCTTC.

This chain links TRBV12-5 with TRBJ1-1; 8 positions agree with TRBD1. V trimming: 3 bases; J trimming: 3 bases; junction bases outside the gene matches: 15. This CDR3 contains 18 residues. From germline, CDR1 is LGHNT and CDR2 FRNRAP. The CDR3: CASGLTARGHKGDTEAFF. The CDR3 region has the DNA TGTGCTAGTGGTTTAACGGCCAGGGGGCACAAGGGGGACACTGAAGCTTTCTTT.

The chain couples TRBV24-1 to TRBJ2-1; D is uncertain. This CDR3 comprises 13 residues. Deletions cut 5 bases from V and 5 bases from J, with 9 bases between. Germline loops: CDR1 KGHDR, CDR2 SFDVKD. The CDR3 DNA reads TGTGCCACCAGTGGGAGACTCGACAATGAGCAGTTCTTC. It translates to CATSGRLDNEQFF.

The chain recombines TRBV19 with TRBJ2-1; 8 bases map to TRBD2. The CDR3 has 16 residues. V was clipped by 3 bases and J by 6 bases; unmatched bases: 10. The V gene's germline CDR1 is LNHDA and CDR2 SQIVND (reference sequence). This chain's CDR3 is CASSILAAGDRNEQFF. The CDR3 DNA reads TGTGCCAGTAGTATCCTCGCAGCGGGGGACCGCAATGAGCAGTTCTTC.

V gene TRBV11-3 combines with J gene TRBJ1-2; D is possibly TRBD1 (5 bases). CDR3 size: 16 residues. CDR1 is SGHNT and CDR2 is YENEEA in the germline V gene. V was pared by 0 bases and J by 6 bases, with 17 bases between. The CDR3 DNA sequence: TGTGCCAGCAGCTTAGAAGGGGATAGGTTAGTAAATGGCTACACCTTC. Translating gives CASSLEGDRLVNGYTF.

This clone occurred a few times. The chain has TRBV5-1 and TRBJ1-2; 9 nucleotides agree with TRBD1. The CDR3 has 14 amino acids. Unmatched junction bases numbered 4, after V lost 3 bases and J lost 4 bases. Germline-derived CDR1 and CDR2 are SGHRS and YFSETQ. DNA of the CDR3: TGCGCCAGCAGCTGGGGACAGGGTGGCTATGGCTACACCTTC. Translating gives CASSWGQGGYGYTF.

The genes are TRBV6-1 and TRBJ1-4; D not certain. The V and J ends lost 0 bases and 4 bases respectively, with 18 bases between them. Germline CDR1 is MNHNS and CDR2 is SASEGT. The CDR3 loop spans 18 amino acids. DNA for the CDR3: TGTGCCAGCAGTGAAGCTCGGCCCAGCGCGGGATTTAATGAAAAACTGTTTTTT. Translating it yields CASSEARPSAGFNEKLFF.

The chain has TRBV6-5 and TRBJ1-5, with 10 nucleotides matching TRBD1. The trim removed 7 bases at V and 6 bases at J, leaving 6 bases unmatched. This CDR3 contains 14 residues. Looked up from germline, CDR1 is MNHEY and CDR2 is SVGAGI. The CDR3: CASTRDRGSQPQHF. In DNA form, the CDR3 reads TGTGCCAGCACCCGGGACAGGGGAAGTCAGCCCCAGCATTTT.

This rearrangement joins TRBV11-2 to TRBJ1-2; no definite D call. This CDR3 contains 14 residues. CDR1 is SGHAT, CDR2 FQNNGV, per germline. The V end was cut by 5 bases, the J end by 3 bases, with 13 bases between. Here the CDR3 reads CASSPITPDYGYTF. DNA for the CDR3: TGTGCCAGCAGCCCTATTACCCCGGACTATGGCTACACCTTC.

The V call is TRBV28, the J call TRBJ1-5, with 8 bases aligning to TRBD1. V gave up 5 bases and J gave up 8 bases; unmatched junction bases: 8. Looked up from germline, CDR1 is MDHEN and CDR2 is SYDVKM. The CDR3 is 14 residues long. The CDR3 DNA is TGTGCCAGCAGTGCGTCCAGGGGGCATGAGCCCCAGCATTTT. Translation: CASSASRGHEPQHF.

This chain's CDR3 is CASKTGGLYNEQFF. The DNA for the CDR3 is TGTGCCAGCAAGACGGGGGGGCTCTACAATGAGCAGTTCTTC. The chain combines TRBV7-2 with TRBJ2-1, with 8 bases aligning to TRBD2. Germline trimming cut 7 bases from V and 3 bases from J; bases unmatched to any gene: 5. Germline lookup yields CDR1 SGHTA and CDR2 FQGNSA. The length of the CDR3 is 14 residues.

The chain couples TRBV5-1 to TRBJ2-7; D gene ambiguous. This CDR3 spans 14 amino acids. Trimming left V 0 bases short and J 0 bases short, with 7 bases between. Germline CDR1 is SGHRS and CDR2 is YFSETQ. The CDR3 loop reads CASSLGEISYEQYF. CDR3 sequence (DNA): TGCGCCAGCAGCTTGGGAGAAATCTCCTACGAGCAGTACTTC.

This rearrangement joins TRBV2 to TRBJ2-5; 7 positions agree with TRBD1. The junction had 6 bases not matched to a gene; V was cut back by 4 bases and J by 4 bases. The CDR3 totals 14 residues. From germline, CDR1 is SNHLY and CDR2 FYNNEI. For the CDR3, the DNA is TGTGCCAGCAGTGGACAGGGATTGCGAGAGACCCAGTACTTC. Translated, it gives CASSGQGLRETQYF.

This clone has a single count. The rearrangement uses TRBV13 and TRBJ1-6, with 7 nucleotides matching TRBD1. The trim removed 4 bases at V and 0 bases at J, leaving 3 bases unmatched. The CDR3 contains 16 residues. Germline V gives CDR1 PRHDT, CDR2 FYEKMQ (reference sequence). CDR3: CASSWRDSSYNSPLHF. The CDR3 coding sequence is TGTGCCAGCAGCTGGCGGGACAGCTCCTATAATTCACCCCTCCACTTT.

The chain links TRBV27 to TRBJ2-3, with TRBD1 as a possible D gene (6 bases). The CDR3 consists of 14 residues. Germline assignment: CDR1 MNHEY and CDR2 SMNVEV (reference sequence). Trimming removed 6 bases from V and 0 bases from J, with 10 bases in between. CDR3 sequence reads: CASRKRGSTDTQYF. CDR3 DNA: TGTGCCAGCAGAAAAAGGGGGAGCACAGATACGCAGTATTTT.

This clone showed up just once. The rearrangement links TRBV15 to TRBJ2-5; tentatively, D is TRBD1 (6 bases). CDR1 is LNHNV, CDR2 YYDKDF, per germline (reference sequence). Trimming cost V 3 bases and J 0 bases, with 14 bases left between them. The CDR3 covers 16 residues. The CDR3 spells CATSSRGPTYQETQYF. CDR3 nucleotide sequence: TGTGCCACCAGCAGCAGGGGACCAACGTACCAAGAGACCCAGTACTTC.

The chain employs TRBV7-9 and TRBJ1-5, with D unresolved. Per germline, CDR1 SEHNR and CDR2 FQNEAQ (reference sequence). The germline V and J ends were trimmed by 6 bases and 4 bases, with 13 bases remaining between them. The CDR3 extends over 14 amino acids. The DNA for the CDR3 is TGTGCCAGCAGTCGGGATGGGGTAAATCAGCCCCAGCATTTT. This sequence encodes CASSRDGVNQPQHF. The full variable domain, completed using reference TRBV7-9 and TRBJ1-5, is DTGVSQNPRHKITKRGQNVTFRCDPISEHNRLYWYRQTLGQGPEFLTYFQNEAQLEKSRLLSDRFSAERPKGSFSTLEIQRTEQGDSAMYLCASSRDGVNQPQHFGDGTRLSIL.

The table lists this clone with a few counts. The CDR3 coding sequence is TGTGCCAGCAGCCCGGGACTAGCGGGGGTTACCGGGGAGCTGTTTTTT. This translates into CASSPGLAGVTGELFF. V is TRBV5-6 and J is TRBJ2-2; 14 bases align to TRBD2. The germline CDR1 and CDR2 sequences are SGHDT and YYEEEE. The CDR3 loop spans 16 amino acids. The trim removed 4 bases at V and 5 bases at J, leaving 4 bases unmatched.

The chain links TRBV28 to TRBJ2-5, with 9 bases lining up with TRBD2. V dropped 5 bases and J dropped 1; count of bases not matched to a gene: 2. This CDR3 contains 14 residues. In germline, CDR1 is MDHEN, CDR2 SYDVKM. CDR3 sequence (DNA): TGTGCCAGCAGTGATAGCGGGGGCCAAGAGACCCAGTACTTC. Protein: CASSDSGGQETQYF. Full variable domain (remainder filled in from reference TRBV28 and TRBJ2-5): DVKVTQSSRYLVKRTGEKVFLECVQDMDHENMFWYRQDPGLGLRLIYFSYDVKMKEKGDIPEGYSVSREKKERFSLILESASTNQTSMYLCASSDSGGQETQYFGPGTRLLVL.

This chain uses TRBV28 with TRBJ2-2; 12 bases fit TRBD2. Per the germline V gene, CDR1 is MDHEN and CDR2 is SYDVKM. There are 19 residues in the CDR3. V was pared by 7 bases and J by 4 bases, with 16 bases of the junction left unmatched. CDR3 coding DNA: TGTGCCAGCATCTCCGGGACAGGGCCTAGCGGGGGGGCCACCGGGGAGCTGTTTTTT. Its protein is CASISGTGPSGGATGELFF.

CDR3 sequence (DNA): TGCGCCAGCAGCCAGCAAGGGACAGGGGTTGATCAGCCCCAGCATTTT. Protein sequence: CASSQQGTGVDQPQHF. The V call is TRBV4-1, the J call TRBJ1-5; 10 nucleotides line up with TRBD1. Germline V CDR1 and CDR2: MGHRA, YSYEKL. Trimming cost V 3 bases and J 5 bases; bases outside gene matches: 7. CDR3 length equals 16 residues.